The 6 T cell receptor beta chains below all came from one sample that was sequenced in a study of T cell responses to AZD1222 COVID-19 vaccine. Here immunoSEQ multiplex PCR was the method, and the copy in TCRdb shows in-frame clones only, minus some. The sample shows roughly 100,000 clones, more than 70% of them seen only once. Specimen: peripheral blood, collected on day 0 of AZD1222 vaccination. The receptors shown here come from an adult in good health.

This sequence joins TRBV19 and TRBJ1-2; TRBD1 is a possible D gene (6 bases). Trimming took 6 bases from V and 4 from J, leaving 18 bases between them. The CDR3 length is 15 residues. CDR1 LNHDA and CDR2 SQIVND come from the germline V gene (reference sequence). CDR3 DNA: TGTGCCAGTAGCACAACAGGGATTACGGCCTATGGCTACACCTTC. Encoded protein: CASSTTGITAYGYTF.

The chain joins TRBV28 to TRBJ1-2, with D tentatively TRBD1 (5 bases). The CDR3 covers 13 residues. Trimming removed 8 bases at V and 13 bases at J, with 23 bases between. Germline CDR1 MDHEN, CDR2 SYDVKM. CDR3 coding DNA: TGTGCCAGCTCACCGGTGGGGCAATCACTCCTCACCTTC. Amino acid sequence: CASSPVGQSLLTF.

The chain has TRBV28 and TRBJ2-1, with TRBD2 matching 9 bases. V was clipped by 7 bases and J by 4 bases; unmatched bases: 5. Germline V gives CDR1 MDHEN, CDR2 SYDVKM. The CDR3 runs 14 residues. The CDR3: CASTWTSAYNEQFF. CDR3 sequence (DNA): TGTGCCAGCACTTGGACTAGCGCATACAATGAGCAGTTCTTC.

The V gene is TRBV6-4, the J gene TRBJ1-2; D is perhaps TRBD1 (5 bases). V dropped 0 bases and J dropped 4 bases, with 15 bases sitting between them. CDR1 and CDR2 (germline): MRHNA, SNTAGT. This CDR3 has 16 amino acids. The CDR3 DNA is TGTGCCAGCAGTGACTCCCCGGACGGGGGATCCTATGGCTACACCTTC. Its translation is CASSDSPDGGSYGYTF.

This chain uses TRBV28 with TRBJ1-4; D ambiguous. Germline CDR1 is MDHEN and CDR2 is SYDVKM. Trimming took 6 bases from V and 6 from J, leaving 11 bases between them. This CDR3 region has 13 residues. CDR3 sequence reads: CASSSAGDEKLFF. The CDR3 region has the DNA TGTGCCAGCAGCTCCGCAGGAGATGAAAAACTGTTTTTT.

V is TRBV28 and J is TRBJ1-2, with D possibly being TRBD1 (5 bases). The V gene's germline CDR1 is MDHEN and CDR2 SYDVKM. The V end was cut by 2 bases, the J end by 4 bases, with 17 bases between. There are 16 residues in the CDR3. CDR3 loop: CASSLSGGLGRYGYTF. CDR3 nucleotide sequence: TGTGCCAGCAGTTTAAGTGGGGGGTTGGGCCGCTATGGCTACACCTTC.